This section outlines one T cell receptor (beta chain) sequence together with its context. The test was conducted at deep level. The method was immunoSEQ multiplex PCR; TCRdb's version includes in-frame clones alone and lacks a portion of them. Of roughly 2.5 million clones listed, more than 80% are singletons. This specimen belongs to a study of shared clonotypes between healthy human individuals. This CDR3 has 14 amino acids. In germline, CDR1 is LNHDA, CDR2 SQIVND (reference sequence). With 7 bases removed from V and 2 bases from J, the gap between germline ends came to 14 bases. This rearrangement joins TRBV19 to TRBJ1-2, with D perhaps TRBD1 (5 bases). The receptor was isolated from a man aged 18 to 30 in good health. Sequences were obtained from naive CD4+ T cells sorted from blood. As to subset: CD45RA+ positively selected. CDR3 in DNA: TGTGCCAGTAACGAGGTCGACAGAAACTATGGCTACACCTTC. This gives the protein CASNEVDRNYGYTF.